These 25 T cell receptor beta chains originate from one sample sequenced in a study of control samples from healthy donors and cancer patients. TCRdb keeps only in-frame clones here, not all; method: immunoSEQ multiplex PCR. The sample contains roughly 9,200 clones, 75% to 95% of which appear only once. The sample comprised PBMCs. Receptor source: a man in his sixties with colorectal cancer.

This clone was recorded only once. The genes are TRBV3-1 (or the pseudogene TRBV3-2) and TRBJ1-2; 7 bases match TRBD1. Germline V gene lookup returns CDR1 LGHDT and CDR2 YNNKEL (reference sequence). The CDR3 runs to 14 residues. V shed 6 bases, J shed 4 bases, and the junction held 8 bases outside the gene matches. CDR3 sequence: CASSQGDGPYGYTF. As DNA, the CDR3 is TGTGCCAGCAGTCAGGGGGACGGCCCCTATGGCTACACCTTC.

The rearrangement uses TRBV4-3 and TRBJ2-1; D gene ambiguous. Germline-derived CDR1 and CDR2 are LGHNA and YSLEER. The V end was cut by 0 bases, the J end by 1 base, with 7 bases between. This CDR3 region has 15 residues. The CDR3 coding sequence is TGCGCCAGCAGCCAAGATTTGGGGTCCTACAATGAGCAGTTCTTC. It specifies CASSQDLGSYNEQFF.

V and J are TRBV19 and TRBJ2-6, with 8 bases matching TRBD2. CDR1 LNHDA and CDR2 SQIVND come from the germline V gene (reference sequence). V was pared by 7 bases and J by 0 bases, with 5 bases of the junction left unmatched. The CDR3 covers 16 residues. This CDR3 reads CASKPGTSSGANVLTF. DNA for the CDR3: TGTGCCAGTAAGCCAGGGACTAGCTCTGGGGCCAACGTCCTGACTTTC.

The rearrangement uses TRBV19 and TRBJ1-1; tentative D call: TRBD1 (5 bases). V was clipped by 7 bases and J by 2 bases, with 17 bases between them. The CDR3 consists of 15 residues. Germline lookup yields CDR1 LNHDA and CDR2 SQIVND (reference sequence). Written as DNA, the CDR3 is TGTGCCAGTATAAGCTGGGGGAGCATTAACACTGAAGCTTTCTTT. This sequence encodes CASISWGSINTEAFF.

The chain employs TRBV7-9 and TRBJ1-2; D might be TRBD1 (6 bases). The CDR3 consists of 14 residues. Deletions cut 2 bases from V and 3 bases from J, with 10 bases between. Germline values: CDR1 SEHNR, CDR2 FQNEAQ (reference sequence). For the CDR3, the DNA is TGTGCCAGCAGCTTATGGTCAGGGGACTATGGCTACACCTTC. The encoded protein is CASSLWSGDYGYTF.

The rearrangement links TRBV27 to TRBJ2-5; D unresolved. The germline CDR1 and CDR2 sequences are MNHEY and SMNVEV (reference sequence). Trimming cost V 1 base and J 1 base, with 10 bases left between them. The CDR3 is 15 amino acids. As DNA, the CDR3 is TGTGCCAGCAGTTTATATGGAGAATTCCAAGAGACCCAGTACTTC. Translation: CASSLYGEFQETQYF.

This chain connects TRBV6-6 to TRBJ1-3; D possibly corresponds to TRBD1 (6 bases). The ends were cut back, 5 bases at V and 4 bases at J, with 12 bases in the middle. The CDR3 is 14 residues long. Germline loops: CDR1 MNHNY, CDR2 SVGAGI (reference sequence). The CDR3 coding sequence is TGTGCCAGCAGTGAGACAGGTGCGGGAAACACCATATATTTT. As protein: CASSETGAGNTIYF.

The gene calls are TRBV28 and TRBJ2-5; 15 bases line up with TRBD2. J lost 5 bases, V lost 5 bases, and 6 bases had no gene match. The CDR3 loop spans 16 amino acids. Germline CDR1 MDHEN, CDR2 SYDVKM. For the CDR3, the DNA is TGTGCCAGCAGTGGACTAGCGGGGGGGTTTTATGAGACCCAGTACTTC. The encoded protein is CASSGLAGGFYETQYF. Looking up the rest from reference TRBV28 and TRBJ2-5 gives the full variable domain: DVKVTQSSRYLVKRTGEKVFLECVQDMDHENMFWYRQDPGLGLRLIYFSYDVKMKEKGDIPEGYSVSREKKERFSLILESASTNQTSMYLCASSGLAGGFYETQYFGPGTRLLVL.

This clone occurred once. The chain joins TRBV4-3 to TRBJ2-2, with unresolved D. V was trimmed by 6 bases and J by 2 bases, leaving 10 bases between them. The germline V gene encodes CDR1 LGHNA and CDR2 YSLEER. The CDR3 is 14 residues long. This CDR3 reads CASRYGANTGELFF. CDR3 in DNA: TGCGCCAGCAGGTACGGAGCTAACACCGGGGAGCTGTTTTTT.

The CDR3 sequence: CASRQGKTQYF. DNA for the CDR3: TGTGCCAGTCGACAGGGGAAGACCCAGTACTTC. This rearrangement joins TRBV13 to TRBJ2-5; 8 bases line up with TRBD1. CDR1 is PRHDT and CDR2 is FYEKMQ in the germline V gene (reference sequence). CDR3 size: 11 residues. The J segment lost 6 bases and the V segment lost 9 bases, leaving 3 bases of the junction unmatched.

This sequence joins TRBV5-6 and TRBJ2-1; 13 bases are shared with TRBD2. The CDR3 spans 15 residues. J lost 9 bases, V lost 3 bases, and 6 bases had no gene match. Germline V gene lookup returns CDR1 SGHDT and CDR2 YYEEEE. This CDR3 reads CASSSPGLAGLEQFF. The CDR3 nucleotides are TGTGCCAGCAGCTCCCCGGGACTAGCGGGGCTTGAGCAGTTCTTC.

The chain combines TRBV28 with TRBJ2-2, with D unresolved. The V gene's germline CDR1 is MDHEN and CDR2 SYDVKM. There are 14 residues in the CDR3. V lost 7 bases and J lost 4, with 13 bases in between. DNA of the CDR3: TGTGCCAGCACGGTCTCAAAGGTCACCGGGGAGCTGTTTTTT. Translation gives CASTVSKVTGELFF.

The rearrangement uses TRBV19 and TRBJ1-6; perhaps TRBD1 as D (6 bases). The CDR3 covers 13 residues. Germline V gene data show CDR1 as LNHDA and CDR2 as SQIVND (reference sequence). Trimming stripped 7 bases from V and 7 bases from J, with 11 bases between. This chain's CDR3 is CASTGQWNSPLHF. The CDR3 region has the DNA TGTGCCAGTACGGGACAATGGAATTCACCCCTCCACTTT.

The DNA for the CDR3 is TGTGCCAGCAGCCAAGCCCTCCCCTATAATTCACCCCTCCACTTT. It is translated as CASSQALPYNSPLHF. The chain couples TRBV3-1 (or the pseudogene TRBV3-2) to TRBJ1-6; no clear D. Germline V gene sequence: CDR1 LGHDT, CDR2 YNNKEL (reference sequence). V shed 1 base and J shed 2 bases, with 6 bases lying between them. This CDR3 is 15 amino acids long.

This rearrangement joins TRBV20-1 to TRBJ2-7; a possible D gene is TRBD1 (5 bases). Trimming took 3 bases from V and 6 from J, leaving 6 bases between them. Germline lookup yields CDR1 DFQATT and CDR2 SNEGSKA (reference sequence). The CDR3 runs to 10 residues. Here the CDR3 reads CSARGPEQYF. The CDR3, as DNA: TGCAGTGCTAGGGGGCCCGAGCAGTACTTC.

The chain links TRBV19 to TRBJ1-5, with 10 nucleotides matching TRBD1. The V and J ends lost 0 bases and 6 bases, in that order; junction bases with no gene match: 5. Germline CDR1 LNHDA, CDR2 SQIVND (reference sequence). The CDR3 runs to 16 residues. The CDR3, as DNA: TGTGCCAGTAGTATAGATCTATGGGACAGGGGTCAGCCCCAGCATTTT. This translates into CASSIDLWDRGQPQHF.

The chain is built from TRBV6-5 and TRBJ1-1, with TRBD1 matching over 9 bases. V shed 6 bases and J 9 bases; nucleotides not matched to a gene: 11. Germline assignment: CDR1 MNHEY and CDR2 SVGAGI. This CDR3 spans 14 amino acids. CDR3 sequence reads: CASSSGQGIRKAFF. For the CDR3, the DNA is TGTGCCAGCAGCTCCGGACAGGGGATAAGGAAAGCTTTCTTT.

The rearrangement uses TRBV3-1 (or the pseudogene TRBV3-2) and TRBJ1-5; D unclear. Deletions cut 4 bases from V and 0 bases from J, with 7 bases between. The germline V gene encodes CDR1 LGHDT and CDR2 YNNKEL (reference sequence). The CDR3 is 14 residues long. CDR3 DNA sequence: TGTGCCAGCAGCCTCAGGTATAGCAATCAGCCCCAGCATTTT. Amino acid sequence: CASSLRYSNQPQHF.

The V and J genes are TRBV27 and TRBJ2-2; 12 bases agree with TRBD2. Germline CDR1 reads MNHEY; CDR2 reads SMNVEV (reference sequence). There are 17 residues in the CDR3. J gave up 1 base and V 7 bases, and 7 bases lay outside the gene matches. The CDR3 here is CASTPLGLAGNTGELFF. The CDR3 bases are TGTGCCAGCACACCCTTGGGACTAGCGGGGAACACCGGGGAGCTGTTTTTT.

V and J are TRBV2 and TRBJ2-3, with 10 bases that match TRBD2. V trimming: 2 bases; J trimming: 6 bases; junction bases outside the gene matches: 5. Germline assignment: CDR1 SNHLY and CDR2 FYNNEI. This CDR3 spans 15 amino acids. The CDR3 nucleotides are TGTGCCAGCAGTGAACAGCGGGGGGGCTCGGATACGCAGTATTTT. Translation gives CASSEQRGGSDTQYF. Based on the CDR3 plus reference TRBV2 and TRBJ2-3, the full variable domain is EPEVTQTPSHQVTQMGQEVILRCVPISNHLYFYWYRQILGQKVEFLVSFYNNEISEKSEIFDDQFSVERPDGSNFTLKIRSTKLEDSAMYFCASSEQRGGSDTQYFGPGTRLTVL.

This chain links TRBV6-5 with TRBJ2-7, with TRBD1 matching over 7 bases. V lost 0 bases, J lost 3 bases, and 5 bases stayed unmatched. The CDR3 runs 15 residues. Germline values: CDR1 MNHEY, CDR2 SVGAGI. The CDR3 bases are TGTGCCAGCAGTTACTCGTGGCAGGGGGTCTACGAGCAGTACTTC. Protein product: CASSYSWQGVYEQYF.

This clone was seen once. The chain links TRBV29-1 to TRBJ2-3, with D perhaps given as TRBD1 or TRBD2 (6 bases each). The V gene lost 5 bases and the J gene lost 0 bases, with 12 bases spanning the gap. The CDR3 length is 14 residues. CDR1 is SQVTM and CDR2 is ANQGSEA in the germline V gene. The CDR3 bases are TGCAGCGTTCCATGGGGGGCGAGCACAGATACGCAGTATTTT. This sequence encodes CSVPWGASTDTQYF.

V is TRBV2 and J is TRBJ2-3; D call uncertain. This CDR3 region has 14 residues. V lost 0 bases to trimming and J lost 8 bases, with 12 bases between them. Germline CDR1 is SNHLY and CDR2 is FYNNEI. The CDR3 loop is CASSEAPQYGTQYF. In nucleotides, the CDR3 is TGTGCCAGCAGTGAAGCTCCCCAGTACGGTACGCAGTATTTT.

This chain uses TRBV4-3 with TRBJ1-5; no firm D call. CDR1 is LGHNA and CDR2 is YSLEER in the germline V gene. Deletions cut 2 bases from V and 7 bases from J, with 21 bases between. The CDR3 sequence is 17 residues long. The CDR3 DNA reads TGCGCCAGCAGCCAACTCCCCCGGACCCTTTTCGGACAGCCCCAGCATTTT. Its protein is CASSQLPRTLFGQPQHF.

The rearrangement joins TRBV20-1 to TRBJ1-1; D not resolved. CDR1 and CDR2 from the germline V gene are DFQATT and SNEGSKA (reference sequence). This CDR3 region has 10 residues. The ends were cut back, 7 bases at V and 10 bases at J, with 13 bases in the middle. CDR3 protein: CSGPPPGAFF. The CDR3 DNA sequence: TGCAGTGGCCCACCGCCAGGAGCTTTCTTT.